The 4 T cell receptor beta chains given below trace back to one sample, sequenced in a study of graft-versus-host responses after intestinal transplantation (dated by TCRdb to the early 2020s). The receptor library was made with the immunoSEQ multiplex PCR assay. Sourced from immuneACCESS, this table was stored by TCRdb with only in-frame sequences that have V and J called. A share of the clones is absent; for the studies checked, an unresolved V gene accounts for under half, and the remainder has no known explanation. The sample contains about 94,000 clones, 90% to 95% of them found a single time. The leading ten clones occupy under 0.55% of the sample. This specimen's time point label, per the study, means: cells obtained before transplantation from donor or recipient. No cognate antigen is known for these TCRs. The sequencing used unstimulated CD8+ T cells sorted from spleen or lymph node cells, collected before intestinal transplant. Every receptor here comes from a human donor who received an intestinal transplant.

The CDR3 DNA reads TGTGCCAGTAAAATTAGCGGGGCCCGGAACACCGGGGAGCTGTTTTTT. Translation: CASKISGARNTGELFF. V and J are TRBV19 and TRBJ2-2, with 8 bases fitting TRBD2. The trim removed 7 bases at V and 1 base at J, leaving 8 bases unmatched. The CDR3 extends over 16 amino acids. The germline V gene has CDR1 LNHDA and CDR2 SQIVND (reference sequence).

The V and J genes are TRBV4-3 and TRBJ1-2; D gene ambiguous. Germline-derived CDR1 and CDR2 are LGHNA and YSLEER. The CDR3 is 15 residues long. V dropped 0 bases and J dropped 0 bases, with 8 bases sitting between them. CDR3 region: CASSQDRQSNYGYTF. CDR3 nucleotide sequence: TGCGCCAGCAGCCAAGATCGCCAGTCTAACTATGGCTACACCTTC.

The CDR3 region has the DNA TGTGCCAGTAGTATCGGCAATGAGCAGTTCTTC. Its protein is CASSIGNEQFF. The chain employs TRBV19 and TRBJ2-1; D not resolved. The V end was cut by 3 bases, the J end by 6 bases, with 3 bases between. Germline values: CDR1 LNHDA, CDR2 SQIVND (reference sequence). This CDR3 contains 11 residues.

In nucleotides, the CDR3 is TGCAGCGTGGGGGGGTCAGACTCCGGGGAGCTGTTTTTT. Residues: CSVGGSDSGELFF. The rearrangement uses TRBV29-1 and TRBJ2-2, with 7 bases fitting TRBD2. The CDR3 totals 13 residues. The J segment lost 6 bases and the V segment lost 6 bases, leaving 7 bases of the junction unmatched. Germline V lookup: CDR1 SQVTM, CDR2 ANQGSEA.